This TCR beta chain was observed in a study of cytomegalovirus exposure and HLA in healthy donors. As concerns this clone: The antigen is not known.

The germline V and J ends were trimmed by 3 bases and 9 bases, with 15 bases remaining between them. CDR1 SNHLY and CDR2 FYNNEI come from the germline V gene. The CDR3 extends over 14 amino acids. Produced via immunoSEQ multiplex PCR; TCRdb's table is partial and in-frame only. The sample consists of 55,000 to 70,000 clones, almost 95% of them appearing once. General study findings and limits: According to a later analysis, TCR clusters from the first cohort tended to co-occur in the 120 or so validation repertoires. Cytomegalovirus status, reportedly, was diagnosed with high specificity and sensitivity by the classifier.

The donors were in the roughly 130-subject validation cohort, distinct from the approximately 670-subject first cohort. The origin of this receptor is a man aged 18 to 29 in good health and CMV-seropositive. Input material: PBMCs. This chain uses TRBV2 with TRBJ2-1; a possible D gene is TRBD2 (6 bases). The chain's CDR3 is CASSDWASASEQFF. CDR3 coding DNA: TGTGCCAGCAGTGATTGGGCTAGCGCGAGTGAGCAGTTCTTC.